This T cell receptor (beta chain) is drawn from a study of blood T cell repertoires in COVID-19. Original analysis: Reference gene primer amplification gave nucleated cell count estimates. Measured with immunoSEQ multiplex PCR; TCRdb has only the in-frame clones, and not every one. D and trimming were read from the DNA, whereas the V and J calls and clone size are those reported in that table. Of roughly 280,000 clones listed, roughly 90% were seen once; the top ten hold approximately 2.2%. The V and J ends lost 4 bases and 0 bases, in that order; junction bases with no gene match: 3. The CDR3 is 15 amino acids. Germline values: CDR1 LNHDA, CDR2 SQIVND (reference sequence).

The V call is TRBV19, the J call TRBJ1-5, with TRBD1 matching over 7 bases. The specimen was peripheral blood. This clonotype was sampled from a man aged 50 to 60 with acute or convalescent COVID-19. The CDR3 spells CASSTTGYSNQPQHF. DNA for the CDR3: TGTGCCAGTAGTACGACAGGGTATAGCAATCAGCCCCAGCATTTT. Supplemented by reference TRBV19 and TRBJ1-5, the full variable domain reads DGGITQSPKYLFRKEGQNVTLSCEQNLNHDAMYWYRQDPGQGLRLIYYSQIVNDFQKGDIAEGYSVSREKKESFPLTVTSAQKNPTAFYLCASSTTGYSNQPQHFGDGTRLSIL.